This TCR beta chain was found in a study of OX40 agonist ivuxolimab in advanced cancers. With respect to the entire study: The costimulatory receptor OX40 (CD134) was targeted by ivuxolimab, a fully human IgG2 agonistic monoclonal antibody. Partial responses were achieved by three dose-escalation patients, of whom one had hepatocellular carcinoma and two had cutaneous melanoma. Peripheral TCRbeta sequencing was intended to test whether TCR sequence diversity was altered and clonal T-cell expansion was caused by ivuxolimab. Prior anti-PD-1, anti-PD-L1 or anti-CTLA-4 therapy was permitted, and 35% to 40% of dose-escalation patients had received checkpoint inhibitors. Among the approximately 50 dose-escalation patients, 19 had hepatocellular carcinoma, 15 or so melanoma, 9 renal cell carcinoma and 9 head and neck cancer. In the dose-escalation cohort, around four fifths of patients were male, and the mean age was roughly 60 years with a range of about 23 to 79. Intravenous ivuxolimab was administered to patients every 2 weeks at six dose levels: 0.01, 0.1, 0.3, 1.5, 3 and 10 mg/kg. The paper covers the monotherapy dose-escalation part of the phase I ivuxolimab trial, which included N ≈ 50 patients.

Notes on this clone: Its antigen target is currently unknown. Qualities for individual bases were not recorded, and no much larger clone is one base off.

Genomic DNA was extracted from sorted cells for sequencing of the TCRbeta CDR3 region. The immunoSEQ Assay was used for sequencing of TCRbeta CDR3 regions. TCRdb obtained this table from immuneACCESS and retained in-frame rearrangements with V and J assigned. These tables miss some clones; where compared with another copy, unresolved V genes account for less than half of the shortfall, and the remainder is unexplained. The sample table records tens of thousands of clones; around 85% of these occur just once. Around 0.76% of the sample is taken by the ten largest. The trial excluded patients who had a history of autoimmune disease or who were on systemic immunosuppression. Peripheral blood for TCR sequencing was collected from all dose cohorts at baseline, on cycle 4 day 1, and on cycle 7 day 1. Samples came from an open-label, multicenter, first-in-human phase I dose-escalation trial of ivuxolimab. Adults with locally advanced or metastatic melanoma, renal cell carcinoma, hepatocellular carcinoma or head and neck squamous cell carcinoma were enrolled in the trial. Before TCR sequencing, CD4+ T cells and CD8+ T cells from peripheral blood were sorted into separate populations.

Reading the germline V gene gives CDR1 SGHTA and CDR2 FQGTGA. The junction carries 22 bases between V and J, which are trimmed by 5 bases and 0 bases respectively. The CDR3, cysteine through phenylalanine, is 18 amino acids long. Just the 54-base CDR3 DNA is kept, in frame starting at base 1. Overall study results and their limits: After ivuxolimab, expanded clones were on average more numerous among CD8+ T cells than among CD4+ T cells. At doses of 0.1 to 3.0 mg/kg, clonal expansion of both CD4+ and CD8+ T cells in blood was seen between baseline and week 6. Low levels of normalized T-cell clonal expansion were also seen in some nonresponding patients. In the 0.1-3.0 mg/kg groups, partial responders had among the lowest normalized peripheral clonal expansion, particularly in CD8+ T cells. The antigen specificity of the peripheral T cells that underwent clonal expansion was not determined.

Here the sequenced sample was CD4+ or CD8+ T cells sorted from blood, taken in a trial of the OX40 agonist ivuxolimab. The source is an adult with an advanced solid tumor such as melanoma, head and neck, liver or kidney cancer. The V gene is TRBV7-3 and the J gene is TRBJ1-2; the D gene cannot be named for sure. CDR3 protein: CASSQRPGSNHTNYGYTF. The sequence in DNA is TGTGCCAGCAGCCAACGGCCGGGGTCAAACCATACTAACTATGGCTACACCTTC. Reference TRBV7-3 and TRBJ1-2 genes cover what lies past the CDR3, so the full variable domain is GAGVSQTPSNKVTEKGKYVELRCDPISGHTALYWYRQSLGQGPEFLIYFQGTGAADDSGLPNDRFFAVRPEGSVSTLKIQRTERGDSAVYLCASSQRPGSNHTNYGYTFGSGTRLTVV.